These T cell receptor beta chains were read from a single sample in a study of PD-L1 blockade in urothelial cancer. Generated by immunoSEQ multiplex PCR, the TCRdb table keeps only in-frame clones and is missing some. Of 38,000 or so clones detected, approximately 88% appear once; the ten largest clones hold approximately 10%. Source: PBMCs, taken around atezolizumab (anti-PD-L1) treatment. These receptors were obtained from a man between 40 and 49 years old with urothelial cancer. Each CDR3 is given with its conserved first and last residue. The order of the fields is clone size, V gene, J gene, D gene, CDR3 DNA, CDR3 protein. D genes are given only for firm matches. Clone size is stated in some rows and not others, as once, few, many or a class when expanded.

NA	TRBV30	TRBJ2-3	TRBD2	TGTGCCTCTAGCGGGGCAGATACGCAGTATTTT	CASSGADTQYF
once	TRBV6-5	TRBJ1-1	NA	TGTGCCAGCAGTTCCGACTGGGACACTGAAGCTTTCTTT	CASSSDWDTEAFF
NA	TRBV5-1	TRBJ2-7	NA	TGCGCCAGCGCGTACGGGGACGAGCAGTACTTC	CASAYGDEQYF
NA	TRBV18	TRBJ1-2	TRBD1	TGTGCCAGCTCCCGTAACGGGACAGGACCTTTTAGTGGCTACACCTTC	CASSRNGTGPFSGYTF
once	TRBV28	TRBJ2-6	TRBD1	TGTGCCATAGGGGACAGCTTCTCTGGGGCCAACGTCCTGACTTTC	CAIGDSFSGANVLTF
NA	TRBV5-4	TRBJ2-7	TRBD2	TGTGCCAGCAGTCCTGGGGACTACCTTACCCACGAGCAGTACTTC	CASSPGDYLTHEQYF
NA	TRBV9	TRBJ2-4	NA	TGTGCCAGCAGCGACCCGAGGGGGGGGCTAGCCAAAAACATTCAGTACTTC	CASSDPRGGLAKNIQYF
NA	TRBV6-1	TRBJ2-7	TRBD2	TGTGCCAGCAGTAAAGGACTAGCGGGAGGTCAAACCTACGAGCAGTACTTC	CASSKGLAGGQTYEQYF
NA	TRBV30	TRBJ2-7	NA	TGTGCCTGGAAGCGGTCCAGCTCCTACGAGCAGTACTTC	CAWKRSSSYEQYF
NA	TRBV2	TRBJ2-2	NA	TGTGCCAGCAGAATGGGTAGCGCGAAGGGCGGGGAGCTGTTTTTT	CASRMGSAKGGELFF
NA	TRBV5-6	TRBJ2-5	TRBD2	TGTGCCAGCAGCCCCGGGGGGGCCCAAGAGACCCAGTACTTC	CASSPGGAQETQYF
NA	TRBV5-5	TRBJ2-5	TRBD2	TGTGCCAGCAGCCCCCCCATAGCGGGGATGAAGACCCAGTACTTC	CASSPPIAGMKTQYF
NA	TRBV4-1	TRBJ2-7	TRBD2	TGCGCCAGCAGCCCCAAGACGGGACTAGCATTGTACGAGCAGTACTTC	CASSPKTGLALYEQYF
NA	TRBV27	TRBJ2-3	TRBD1	TGTGCCAGCAGGGGGGGACAGGCAAGCACAGATACGCAGTATTTT	CASRGGQASTDTQYF
once	TRBV19	TRBJ1-5	TRBD1	TGTGCCAGTAGCGGACAGGCAGCCAATCAGCCCCAGCATTTT	CASSGQAANQPQHF